The present T cell receptor beta chain was sequenced within a study of blood T cell repertoires in COVID-19. In its sample, this clone was seen a few times. Some clones are missing from TCRdb's copy, which holds only in-frame ones; the method was immunoSEQ multiplex PCR. The data hold 150,000 to 200,000 clones, with over 85% observed a single time. This CDR3 region has 18 residues. CDR1 is LGHNA, CDR2 YNFKEQ, per germline. J lost 3 bases, V lost 0 bases, and 3 bases had no gene match. The sample was peripheral blood. The chain carries TRBV4-2 and TRBJ2-2, with 14 positions matching TRBD2. The TCR comes from a woman aged 60 to 75 with COVID-19, enrolled during active disease. Here the CDR3 reads CASSQEGLAGDHTGELFF. Here the CDR3 DNA reads TGTGCCAGCAGCCAAGAGGGACTAGCGGGAGACCACACCGGGGAGCTGTTTTTT.